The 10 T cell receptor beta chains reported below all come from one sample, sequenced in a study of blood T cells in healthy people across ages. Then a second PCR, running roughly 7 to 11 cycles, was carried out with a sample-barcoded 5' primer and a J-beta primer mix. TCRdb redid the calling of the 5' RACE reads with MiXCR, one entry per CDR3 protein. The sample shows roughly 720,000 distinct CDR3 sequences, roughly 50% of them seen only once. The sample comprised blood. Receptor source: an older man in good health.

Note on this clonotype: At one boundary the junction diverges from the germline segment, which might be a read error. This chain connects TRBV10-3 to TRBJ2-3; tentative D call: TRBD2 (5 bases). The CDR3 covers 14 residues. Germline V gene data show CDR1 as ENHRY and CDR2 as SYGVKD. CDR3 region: CAIGDSDPGDTQYF. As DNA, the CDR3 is TGTGCCATCGGTGACTCCGATCCGGGGGATACGCAGTATTTT.

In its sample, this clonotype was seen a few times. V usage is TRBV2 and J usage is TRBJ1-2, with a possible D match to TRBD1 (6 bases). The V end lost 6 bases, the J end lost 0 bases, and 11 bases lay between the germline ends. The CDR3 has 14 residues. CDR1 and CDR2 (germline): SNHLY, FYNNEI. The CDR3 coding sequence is TGTGCCAGCAGGTTAGGGGGAGCTAACTATGGCTACACCTTC. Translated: CASRLGGANYGYTF.

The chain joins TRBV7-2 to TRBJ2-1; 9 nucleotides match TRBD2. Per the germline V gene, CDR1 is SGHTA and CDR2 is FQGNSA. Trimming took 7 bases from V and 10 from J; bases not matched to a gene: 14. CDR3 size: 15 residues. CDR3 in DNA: TGTGCCAGCACCCAGACTGCGGGAGGGCCCTACGAGCAGTTCTTC. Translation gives CASTQTAGGPYEQFF.

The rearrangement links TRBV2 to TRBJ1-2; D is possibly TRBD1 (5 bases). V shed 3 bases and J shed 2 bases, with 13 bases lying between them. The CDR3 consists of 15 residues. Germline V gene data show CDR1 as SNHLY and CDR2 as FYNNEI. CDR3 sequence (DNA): TGTGCCAGCAGTGAGGGGGGTCCCTCCAACTATGGCTACACCTTC. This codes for CASSEGGPSNYGYTF.

CDR3 residues: CASSQGQDYEQYF. In nucleotides, the CDR3 is TGTGCCAGCAGCCAGGGACAGGACTACGAGCAGTACTTC. This chain joins TRBV4-2 and TRBJ2-7; 8 bases line up with TRBD1. V was clipped by 3 bases and J by 3 bases; unmatched bases: 1. Germline CDR1 and CDR2: LGHNA and YNFKEQ. The CDR3 spans 13 residues.

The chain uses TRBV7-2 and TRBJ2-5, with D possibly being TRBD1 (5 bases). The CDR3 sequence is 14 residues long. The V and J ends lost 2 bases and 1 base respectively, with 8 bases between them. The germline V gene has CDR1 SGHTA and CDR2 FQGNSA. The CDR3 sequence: CASSLWQGQETQYF. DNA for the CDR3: TGTGCCAGCAGCTTATGGCAGGGCCAAGAGACCCAGTACTTC.

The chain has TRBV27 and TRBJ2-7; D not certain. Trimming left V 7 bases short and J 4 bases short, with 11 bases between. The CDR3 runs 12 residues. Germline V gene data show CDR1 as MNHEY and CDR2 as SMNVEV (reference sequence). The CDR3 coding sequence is TGTGCCAGCACCGAGGAAGGATACGAGCAGTACTTC. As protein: CASTEEGYEQYF.

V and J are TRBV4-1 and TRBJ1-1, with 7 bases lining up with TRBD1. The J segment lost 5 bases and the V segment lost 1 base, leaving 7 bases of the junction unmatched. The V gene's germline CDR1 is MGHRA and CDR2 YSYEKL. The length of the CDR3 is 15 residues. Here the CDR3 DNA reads TGCGCCAGCAGCCAAGTCCTAACAGGGGCGACTGAAGCTTTCTTT. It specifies CASSQVLTGATEAFF.

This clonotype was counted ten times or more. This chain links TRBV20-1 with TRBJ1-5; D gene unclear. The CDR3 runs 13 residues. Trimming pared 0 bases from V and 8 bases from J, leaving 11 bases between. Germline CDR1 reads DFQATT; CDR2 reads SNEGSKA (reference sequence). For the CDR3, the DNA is TGCAGTGCTAGAGAGGGATCGGTGGAGCCCCAGCATTTT. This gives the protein CSAREGSVEPQHF.

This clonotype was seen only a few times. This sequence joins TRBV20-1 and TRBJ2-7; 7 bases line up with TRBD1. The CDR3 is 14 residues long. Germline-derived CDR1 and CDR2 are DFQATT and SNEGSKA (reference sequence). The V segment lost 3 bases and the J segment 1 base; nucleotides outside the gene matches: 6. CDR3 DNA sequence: TGCAGTGCTAGTTCCGGGACAGTTTCCTACGAGCAGTACTTC. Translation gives CSASSGTVSYEQYF.